This T cell receptor (beta chain) was found in a study of CD4 T cells in relation to SARS-CoV-2 and coronaviruses. Study-wide context: TCR beta CDR3s were sequenced after roughly nine-day antigen culture of PBMCs. No peptide or an HIV-1 Nef peptide pool served as negative control. General study points: Approximately 65% of donors had memory CD4+ clonotypes crossrecognizing SARS-CoV-2 and common cold coronavirus spike.

Data came from immunoSEQ multiplex PCR; TCRdb stores just in-frame clones and leaves some out. The sample comprises roughly 20,000 clones, about 68% of which are singletons, and about 30% rests with the top ten. The unexposed donors gave CD4+ T cells in 2011-2018, prior to COVID-19. Isolation of CD4+ T cells took place after roughly nine days in culture. Cells permitting, SARS-CoV-2 S/N and four cold-coronavirus spikes were tested on unexposed-donor CD4+ T cells. There are a few counts of this clone. Antigen specificity is unknown. The sample comprised CD4+ T cells from PBMCs, cultured in vitro. The receptor comes from a human donor in good health.

CDR3 bases: TGTGCCAGCAGTTTCTGGGGGGACGGTAGCAATCAGCCCCAGCATTTT. This gives the protein CASSFWGDGSNQPQHF. The V and J genes are TRBV28 and TRBJ1-5, with a possible D match to TRBD1 (5 bases). The CDR3 covers 16 residues. V lost 3 bases, J lost 0 bases, and 12 bases lay in between. The germline V gene has CDR1 MDHEN and CDR2 SYDVKM.